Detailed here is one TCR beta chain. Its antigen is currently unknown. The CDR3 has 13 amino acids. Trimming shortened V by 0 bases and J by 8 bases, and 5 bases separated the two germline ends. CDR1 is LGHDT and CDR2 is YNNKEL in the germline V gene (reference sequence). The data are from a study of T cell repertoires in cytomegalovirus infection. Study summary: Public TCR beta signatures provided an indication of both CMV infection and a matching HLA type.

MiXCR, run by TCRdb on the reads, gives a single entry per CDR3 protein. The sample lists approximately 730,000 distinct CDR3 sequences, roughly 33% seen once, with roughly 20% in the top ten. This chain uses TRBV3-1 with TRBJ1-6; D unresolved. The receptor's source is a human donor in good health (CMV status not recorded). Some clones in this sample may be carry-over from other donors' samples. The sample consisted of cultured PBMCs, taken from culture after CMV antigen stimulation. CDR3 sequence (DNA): TGTGCCAGCAGCCAAGAGGGGTATTCACCCCTCCACTTT. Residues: CASSQEGYSPLHF.